This record covers a single T cell receptor beta chain. Antigen unknown. These data originate in a study of T cell responses to AZD1222 COVID-19 vaccine. Study results and caveats: Unmutated variant regions reportedly attract nearly half of all spike-specific TCRs.

Trimming took 4 bases from V and 3 from J, leaving 13 bases between them. This CDR3 has 14 amino acids. The germline V gene has CDR1 SGHRS and CDR2 YFSETQ. Repertoires were generated with immunoSEQ multiplex PCR, while TCRdb's copy carries only in-frame clones and drops some. The table includes 45,000 to 65,000 clones, roughly three quarters detected once. V usage is TRBV5-1 and J usage is TRBJ1-1; possibly TRBD1 for D (6 bases). The sequences come from peripheral blood, collected 28 days after the second AZD1222 dose. The clonotype was recovered from an adult who received the AZD1222 COVID-19 vaccine. The CDR3 loop is CASSQTGQHTEAFF. CDR3 nucleotide sequence: TGCGCCAGCAGCCAGACAGGACAGCACACTGAAGCTTTCTTT. Drawing the rest from reference TRBV5-1 and TRBJ1-1, the complete variable domain is KAGVTQTPRYLIKTRGQQVTLSCSPISGHRSVSWYQQTPGQGLQFLFEYFSETQRNKGNFPGRFSGRQFSNSRSEMNVSTLELGDSALYLCASSQTGQHTEAFFGQGTRLTVV.